This T cell receptor (beta chain) came from a study of kidney transplant recipient with SARS-CoV-2 infection. In TCRdb, the reads were re-called with MiXCR into one record per CDR3 protein. The table has 200,000 to 300,000 distinct CDR3 sequences, more than 25% seen once; the top ten hold nearly 7.5%. There are many counts of this clonotype. Trimming shortened V by 2 bases and J by 11 bases, and 12 bases separated the two germline ends. This CDR3 has 12 amino acids. CDR1 is SGHTA, CDR2 FQGNSA, per germline. The source of this sequence is a male patient aged 25-45 years who had COVID-19 and was a kidney transplant recipient. Some T cells here may be from the graft donor. This material consisted of a blood sample, taken at baseline and on roughly day 110 from a kidney transplant recipient. J is TRBJ1-1 and V is TRBV7-2; no reliable D call. The DNA of the CDR3 is TGTGCCAGCAGCTTAAATAGGCACGGGGCTTTCTTT. Protein product: CASSLNRHGAFF. Supplemented by reference TRBV7-2 and TRBJ1-1, the full variable domain reads GAGVSQSPSNKVTEKGKDVELRCDPISGHTALYWYRQSLGQGLEFLIYFQGNSAPDKSGLPSDRFSAERTGGSVSTLTIQRTQQEDSAVYLCASSLNRHGAFFGQGTRLTVV.